This T cell receptor beta chain was documented in a study of T cells in Graves' hyperthyroidism and ophthalmopathy. Points from the study as a whole: Blood held most thyroid clonotypes expanded above 0.001 frequency. Stable hyperthyroidism was told apart from ophthalmopathy by a model built on 13 V-J features.

This clonotype came up once. No antigen is known for it. Germline V lookup: CDR1 MNHEY, CDR2 SVGEGT. V was clipped by 2 bases and J by 12 bases; unmatched bases: 9. The CDR3 loop spans 13 amino acids. Hyperthyroidism of Graves' type that showed no ophthalmopathy progression within 18 months was stable. Diagnosis rested on symptoms, serum thyroxine and TRAb, thyroid ultrasound, and orbital computed tomography. What was amplified from RNA transcripts were TCR beta CDR3 regions. Primed by the HTBI set, a first-round RT-PCR was run on the TCR CDR3. From the multiplex PCR reads, TCRdb called clonotypes with MiXCR, one entry per CDR3 protein. The sample comprises hundreds of thousands of distinct CDR3 sequences, 35% to 55% of which are singletons, and 8.2% rests with the top ten.

Sequenced input: peripheral blood or thyroid tissue (not recorded which). The TCR originated in a woman aged 18-35 years with Graves' hyperthyroidism. The chain has TRBV6-2 or TRBV6-3 and TRBJ2-5; 7 bases line up with TRBD2. The chain's CDR3 is CASSYPTGGPEYF. CDR3 sequence (DNA): TGTGCCAGCAGTTACCCTACGGGAGGACCTGAGTACTTC.